The 6 T cell receptor beta chains below come from one sample, sequenced in a study of cytomegalovirus exposure and HLA in healthy donors. In the PCR, 60 Vbeta and 13 Jbeta primers were used. TCRdb's table, derived via immunoSEQ multiplex PCR, lists solely in-frame clones and lacks some. Its table records 60,000 to 80,000 clones. Sequencing was performed on PBMCs. These TCRs come from a man aged 40-55 years in good health and CMV-seronegative.

V is TRBV4-3 and J is TRBJ1-2, with 8 bases lining up with TRBD1. The length of the CDR3 is 14 residues. Germline CDR1 is LGHNA and CDR2 is YSLEER. V lost 0 bases and J lost 6; bases outside the gene matches: 3. The CDR3 sequence is CASSQDQGANGYTF. For the CDR3, the DNA is TGCGCCAGCAGCCAAGATCAGGGGGCGAATGGCTACACCTTC.

The chain has TRBV5-1 and TRBJ1-5; TRBD1 matches 9 bases. The CDR3 loop spans 15 amino acids. V was pared by 3 bases and J by 5 bases, with 6 bases of the junction left unmatched. Per germline, CDR1 SGHRS and CDR2 YFSETQ. In DNA, the CDR3 is TGCGCCAGCAGCTCGGGACAGGGTGGGGATCAGCCCCAGCATTTT. Its protein is CASSSGQGGDQPQHF.

The chain is built from TRBV6-6 and TRBJ1-3; D ambiguous. The germline V and J ends were trimmed by 6 bases and 4 bases, with 10 bases remaining between them. The CDR3 runs to 13 residues. Germline assignment: CDR1 MNHNY and CDR2 SVGAGI (reference sequence). CDR3 sequence reads: CASSTVGGNTIYF. The DNA of the CDR3 is TGTGCCAGCAGCACCGTCGGGGGAAACACCATATATTTT.

V and J are TRBV9 and TRBJ2-7, with a possible D match to TRBD2 (6 bases). Germline CDR1 reads SGDLS; CDR2 reads YYNGEE. CDR3 length equals 16 residues. With 2 bases removed from V and 0 bases from J, the gap between germline ends came to 15 bases. The CDR3 loop is CASSVRRDSSSYEQYF. CDR3 nucleotide sequence: TGTGCCAGCAGCGTCCGCCGGGACTCCAGCTCCTACGAGCAGTACTTC. Looking up the rest from reference TRBV9 and TRBJ2-7 gives the full variable domain: DSGVTQTPKHLITATGQRVTLRCSPRSGDLSVYWYQQSLDQGLQFLIQYYNGEERAKGNILERFSAQQFPDLHSELNLSSLELGDSALYFCASSVRRDSSSYEQYFGPGTRLTVT.

The chain has TRBV30 and TRBJ2-1; TRBD2 aligns across 7 bases. CDR3 size: 16 residues. From germline, CDR1 is GTSNPN and CDR2 SVGIG (reference sequence). The ends lost 1 base at V and 8 bases at J; junction bases unmatched: 14. The CDR3 region has the DNA TGTGCCTGGAGTGGACAGCGGGACTTTATTTTTTATGAGCAGTTCTTC. Amino acids: CAWSGQRDFIFYEQFF. Based on the CDR3 plus reference TRBV30 and TRBJ2-1, the full variable domain is SQTIHQWPATLVQPVGSPLSLECTVEGTSNPNLYWYRQAAGRGLQLLFYSVGIGQISSEVPQNLSASRPQDRQFILSSKKLLLSDSGFYLCAWSGQRDFIFYEQFFGPGTRLTVL.

This chain joins TRBV2 and TRBJ2-5; 7 bases align to TRBD1. CDR1 is SNHLY and CDR2 is FYNNEI in the germline V gene. The trim removed 4 bases at V and 2 bases at J, leaving 1 base unmatched. The CDR3 totals 13 residues. This chain's CDR3 is CASSVTGQETQYF. CDR3 nucleotide sequence: TGTGCCAGCAGTGTGACAGGGCAAGAGACCCAGTACTTC.